This TCR beta chain was sequenced during a study of blood T cells in healthy people across ages. Germline values: CDR1 SSHAT, CDR2 FNYEAQ (reference sequence). The ends lost 7 bases at V and 6 bases at J; junction bases unmatched: 8. CDR3 size: 15 residues. A sample-barcoded 5' primer and a J-beta primer mix were used in a second PCR of about 7 to 12 cycles. TCRdb re-derived calls from the 5' RACE reads in MiXCR, one entry per CDR3 protein. The sample has 700,000 or so distinct CDR3 sequences, around a fifth seen once. J is TRBJ2-3 and V is TRBV7-7, with 12 bases identical to TRBD1. The origin of this receptor is a man aged 65 to 85 in good health. What was sequenced was blood. CDR3 amino acids: CASTAGTGGLDTQYF. The CDR3 DNA sequence: TGTGCCAGCACCGCCGGGACAGGGGGCTTGGATACGCAGTATTTT.